The clone carrying this T cell receptor (beta chain) was seen just once. The sample comes from a study of control samples from healthy donors and cancer patients. CDR3 length: 16 amino acids. The germline gives CDR1 SGDLS, CDR2 YYNGEE. V shed 7 bases and J shed 4 bases, with 21 bases lying between them. Clones were sequenced by immunoSEQ multiplex PCR, and TCRdb holds only the in-frame ones, with some missing. The table has some 120,000 clones, 90% to 95% seen once; the top ten hold 1.7%. The rearrangement links TRBV9 to TRBJ2-1, with a tentative D call TRBD1 (5 bases). Sequencing was done on a sample of PBMCs. This TCR was recovered from a man in his fifties with head and neck cancer. CDR3 amino acids: CASSSPIGEGYNEQFF. CDR3 nucleotides: TGTGCCAGCTCTAGTCCGATAGGGGAAGGGTACAATGAGCAGTTCTTC.